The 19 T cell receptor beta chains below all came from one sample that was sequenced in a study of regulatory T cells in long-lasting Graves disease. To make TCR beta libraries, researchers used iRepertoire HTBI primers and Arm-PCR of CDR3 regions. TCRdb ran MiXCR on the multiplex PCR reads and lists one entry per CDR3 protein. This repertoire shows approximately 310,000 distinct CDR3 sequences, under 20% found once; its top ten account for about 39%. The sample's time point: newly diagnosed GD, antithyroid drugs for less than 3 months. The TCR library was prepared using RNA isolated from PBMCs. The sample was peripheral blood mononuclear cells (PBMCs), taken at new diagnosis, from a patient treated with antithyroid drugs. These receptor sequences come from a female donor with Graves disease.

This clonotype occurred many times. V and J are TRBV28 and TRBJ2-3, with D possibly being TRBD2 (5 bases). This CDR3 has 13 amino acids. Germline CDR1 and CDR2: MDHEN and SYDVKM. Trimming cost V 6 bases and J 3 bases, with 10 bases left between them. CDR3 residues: CASRPGGTDTQYF. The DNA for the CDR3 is TGTGCCAGCAGACCGGGCGGGACAGATACGCAGTATTTT.

The CDR3 nucleotides read TGTGCCAGCAGTGAAGGCTTGGGACAGGGCGGCAATCAGCCCCAGCATTTT. It is translated as CASSEGLGQGGNQPQHF. V usage is TRBV2 and J usage is TRBJ1-5, with 9 positions matching TRBD1. The trim removed 1 base at V and 2 bases at J, leaving 6 bases unmatched. In germline, CDR1 is SNHLY, CDR2 FYNNEI. The CDR3 sequence is 17 residues long. Combining the CDR3 with reference TRBV2 and TRBJ1-5 gives the whole variable domain EPEVTQTPSHQVTQMGQEVILRCVPISNHLYFYWYRQILGQKVEFLVSFYNNEISEKSEIFDDQFSVERPDGSNFTLKIRSTKLEDSAMYFCASSEGLGQGGNQPQHFGDGTRLSIL.

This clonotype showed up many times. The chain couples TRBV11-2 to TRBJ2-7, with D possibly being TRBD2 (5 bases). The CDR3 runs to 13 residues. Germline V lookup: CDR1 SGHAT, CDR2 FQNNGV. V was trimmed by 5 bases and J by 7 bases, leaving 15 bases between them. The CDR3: CASSAGPRGEQYF. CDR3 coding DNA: TGTGCCAGCAGCGCAGGACCCCGAGGGGAGCAGTACTTC.

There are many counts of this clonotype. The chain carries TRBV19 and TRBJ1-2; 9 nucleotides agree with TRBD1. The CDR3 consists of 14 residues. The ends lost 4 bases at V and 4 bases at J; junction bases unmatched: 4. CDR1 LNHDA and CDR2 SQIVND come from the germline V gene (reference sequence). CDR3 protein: CASSRPTGGYGYTF. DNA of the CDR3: TGTGCCAGTAGTAGACCGACAGGGGGCTATGGCTACACCTTC.

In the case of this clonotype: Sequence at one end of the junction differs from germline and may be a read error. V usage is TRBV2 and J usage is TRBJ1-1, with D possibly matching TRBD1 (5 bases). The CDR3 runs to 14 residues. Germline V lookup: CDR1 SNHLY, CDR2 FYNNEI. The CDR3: CASRNLQGMDEALF. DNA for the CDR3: TGTGCCAGCAGGAACCTGCAGGGCATGGATGAAGCTCTCTTT.

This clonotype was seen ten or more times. The CDR3 DNA is TGTGCCAGCTCATCAGGACCTAGCACAGATACGCAGTATTTT. Protein product: CASSSGPSTDTQYF. V gene TRBV11-3 combines with J gene TRBJ2-3; D remains ambiguous. Germline CDR1 is SGHNT and CDR2 is YENEEA. The CDR3 extends over 14 amino acids. Trimming cost V 8 bases and J 0 bases, with 12 bases left between them.

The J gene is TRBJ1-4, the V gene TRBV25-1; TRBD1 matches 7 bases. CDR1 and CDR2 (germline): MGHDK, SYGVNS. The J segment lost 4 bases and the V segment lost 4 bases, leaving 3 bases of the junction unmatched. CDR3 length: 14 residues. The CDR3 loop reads CASSVGTVNEKLFF. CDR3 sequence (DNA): TGTGCCAGCAGTGTCGGGACAGTTAATGAAAAACTGTTTTTT.

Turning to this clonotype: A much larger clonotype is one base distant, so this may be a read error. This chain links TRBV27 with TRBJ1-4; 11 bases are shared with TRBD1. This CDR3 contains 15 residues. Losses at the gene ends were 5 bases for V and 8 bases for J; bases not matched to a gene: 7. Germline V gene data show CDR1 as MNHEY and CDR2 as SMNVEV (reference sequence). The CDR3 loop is CASSNQDRGPEKLFF. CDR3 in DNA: TGTGCCAGCAGTAACCAGGACAGGGGGCCCGAAAAACTGTTTTTT.

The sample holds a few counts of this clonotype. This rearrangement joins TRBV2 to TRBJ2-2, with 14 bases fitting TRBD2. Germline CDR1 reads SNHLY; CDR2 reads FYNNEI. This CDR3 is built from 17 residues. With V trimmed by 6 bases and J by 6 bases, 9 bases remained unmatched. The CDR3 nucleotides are TGTGCCAGCAGCCGACGACTAGCGGGAGGGCCGGCCGGGGAGCTGTTTTTT. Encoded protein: CASSRRLAGGPAGELFF.

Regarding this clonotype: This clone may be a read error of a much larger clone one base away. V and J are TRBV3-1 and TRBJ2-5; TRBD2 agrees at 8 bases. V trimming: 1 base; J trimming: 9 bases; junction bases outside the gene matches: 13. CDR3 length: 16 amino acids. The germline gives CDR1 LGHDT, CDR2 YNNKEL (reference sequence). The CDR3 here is CASSQGGRLASLAQYF. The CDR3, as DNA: TGTGCCAGCAGCCAAGGGGGGAGACTAGCGTCTCTGGCCCAGTACTTC.

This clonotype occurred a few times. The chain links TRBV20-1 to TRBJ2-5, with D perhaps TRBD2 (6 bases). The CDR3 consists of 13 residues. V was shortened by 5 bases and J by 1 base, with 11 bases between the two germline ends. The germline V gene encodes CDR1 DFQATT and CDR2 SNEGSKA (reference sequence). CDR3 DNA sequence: TGCAGTGCTGCCATAGCGGCCCAAGAGACCCAGTACTTC. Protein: CSAAIAAQETQYF.

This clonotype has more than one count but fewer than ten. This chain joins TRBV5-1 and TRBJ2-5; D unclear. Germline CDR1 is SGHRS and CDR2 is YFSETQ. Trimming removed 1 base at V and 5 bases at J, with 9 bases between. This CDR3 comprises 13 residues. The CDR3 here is CASSLYRAETQYF. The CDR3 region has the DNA TGCGCCAGCAGCTTGTATAGGGCTGAGACCCAGTACTTC.

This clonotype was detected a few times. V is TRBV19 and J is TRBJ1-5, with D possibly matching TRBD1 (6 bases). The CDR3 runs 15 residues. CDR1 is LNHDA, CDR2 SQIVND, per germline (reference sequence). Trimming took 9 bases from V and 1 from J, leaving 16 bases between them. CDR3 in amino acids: CARGFGGGSNQPQHF. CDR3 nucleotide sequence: TGTGCCAGGGGGTTTGGGGGCGGCAGCAATCAGCCCCAGCATTTT. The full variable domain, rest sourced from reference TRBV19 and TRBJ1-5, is DGGITQSPKYLFRKEGQNVTLSCEQNLNHDAMYWYRQDPGQGLRLIYYSQIVNDFQKGDIAEGYSVSREKKESFPLTVTSAQKNPTAFYLCARGFGGGSNQPQHFGDGTRLSIL.

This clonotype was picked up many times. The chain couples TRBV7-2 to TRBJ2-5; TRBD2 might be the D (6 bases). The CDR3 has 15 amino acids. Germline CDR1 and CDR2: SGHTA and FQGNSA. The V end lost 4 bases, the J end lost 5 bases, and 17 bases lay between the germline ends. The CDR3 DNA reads TGTGCCAGCAGCTGGAGGGACCTTCCAATGGAGACCCAGTACTTC. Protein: CASSWRDLPMETQYF. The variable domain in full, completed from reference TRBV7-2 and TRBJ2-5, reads GAGVSQSPSNKVTEKGKDVELRCDPISGHTALYWYRQSLGQGLEFLIYFQGNSAPDKSGLPSDRFSAERTGGSVSTLTIQRTQQEDSAVYLCASSWRDLPMETQYFGPGTRLLVL.

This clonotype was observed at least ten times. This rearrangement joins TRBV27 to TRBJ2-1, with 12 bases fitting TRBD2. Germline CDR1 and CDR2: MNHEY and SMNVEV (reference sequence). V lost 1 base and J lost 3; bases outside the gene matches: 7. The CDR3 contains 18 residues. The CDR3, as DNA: TGTGCCAGCAGTTTATACCTAGCGGGAGGGGGGGGCTACAATGAGCAGTTCTTC. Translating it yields CASSLYLAGGGGYNEQFF.

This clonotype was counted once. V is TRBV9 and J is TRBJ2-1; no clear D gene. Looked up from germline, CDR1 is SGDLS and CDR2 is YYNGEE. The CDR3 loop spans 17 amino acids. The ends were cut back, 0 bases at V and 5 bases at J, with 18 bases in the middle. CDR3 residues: CASSVGATGAAHNEQFF. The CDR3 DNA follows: TGTGCCAGCAGCGTAGGAGCAACGGGCGCTGCCCACAATGAGCAGTTCTTC.

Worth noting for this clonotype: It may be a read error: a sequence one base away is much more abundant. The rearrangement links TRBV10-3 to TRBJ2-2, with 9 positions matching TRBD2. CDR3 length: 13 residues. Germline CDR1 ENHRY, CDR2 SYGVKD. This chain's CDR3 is CAIRREGSGELSF. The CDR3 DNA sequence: TGTGCCATCAGGCGGGAGGGGTCCGGGGAGCTGTCTTTT.

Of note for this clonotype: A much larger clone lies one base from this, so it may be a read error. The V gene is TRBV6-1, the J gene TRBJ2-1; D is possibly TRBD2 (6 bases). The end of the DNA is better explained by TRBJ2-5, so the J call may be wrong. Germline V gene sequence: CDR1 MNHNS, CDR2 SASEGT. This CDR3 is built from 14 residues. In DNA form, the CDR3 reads TGTGCCGGCAGTAAGACCGGGAGCCAAGAGACCCAGTACTTC. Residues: CAGSKTGSQETQYF.

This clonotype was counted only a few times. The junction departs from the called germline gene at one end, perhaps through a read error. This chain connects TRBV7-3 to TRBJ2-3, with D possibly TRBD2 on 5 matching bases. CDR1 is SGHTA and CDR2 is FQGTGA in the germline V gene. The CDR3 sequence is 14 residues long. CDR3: CASSLTADSLGRHF. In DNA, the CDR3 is TGTGCCAGCAGCTTAACTGCGGACTCCCTTGGAAGACATTTT.